This T cell receptor (beta chain) was identified in a study of blood T cell repertoires in COVID-19. Study-level information: Spain, Italy and the United States supplied samples that represented acute and convalescent COVID-19. Nucleic acid was either cDNA or gDNA, and it came from T cells, B-cell-depleted T cells, or PBMCs.

Source study methods: For nucleated cells, counts were estimated from reference gene primer amplification. Data came from immunoSEQ multiplex PCR; TCRdb stores just in-frame clones and leaves some out. That table is the source of V, J and clone size, and D and trimming were worked out from the DNA. This sample has about 210,000 clones, with 75% to 85% found just once. Sequencing was performed on peripheral blood. The clonotype was recovered from a woman aged 65 to 85 with COVID-19, enrolled during active disease.

Here the CDR3 reads CASSLRGGQGADEQFF. CDR3 sequence (DNA): TGTGCCAGCTCACTTCGGGGAGGACAGGGGGCCGATGAGCAGTTCTTC. V usage is TRBV18 and J usage is TRBJ2-1, with 11 bases identical to TRBD1. Germline V gene data show CDR1 as KGHSH and CDR2 as LQKENI. V shed 4 bases and J 8 bases; nucleotides not matched to a gene: 10. The CDR3 has 16 amino acids.